The entry that follows covers one TCR beta chain sequence. The data originate from a study of control samples from healthy donors and cancer patients. TCRdb keeps only in-frame clones here, not all; method: immunoSEQ multiplex PCR. Among about 160,000 clones, over 95% were seen once, and the ten largest hold approximately 0.97%. CDR1 is LGHNA, CDR2 YNFKEQ, per germline. The J segment lost 5 bases and the V segment lost 2 bases, leaving 2 bases of the junction unmatched. This CDR3 spans 13 amino acids. The sample consisted of blood. The receptor comes from a woman aged 25 to 39 in good health. This chain joins TRBV4-2 and TRBJ1-2; 7 bases line up with TRBD1. The DNA for the CDR3 is TGTGCCAGCAGCCAACCGACAGGGTATGGCTACACCTTC. Its translation is CASSQPTGYGYTF.